This note documents a single T cell receptor beta chain sequence. What antigen it recognizes has not been identified. Per-base quality was not reported, and no clone a single base away is much larger than it. The sample comes from a study of OX40 agonist ivuxolimab in advanced cancers. The study in broad terms: Ivuxolimab, which targeted the costimulatory receptor OX40 (CD134), was an agonistic, fully human IgG2 monoclonal antibody. In the dose-escalation cohort, 70% to 90% of patients were male, and the mean age was roughly 60 years with a range of roughly 20 to 79. The point of sequencing TCRbeta in the periphery was to test whether ivuxolimab changed TCR sequence diversity and drove clonal T-cell expansion. The paper covers the monotherapy dose-escalation part of the phase I ivuxolimab trial, which included N ≈ 52 patients. Intravenous ivuxolimab was administered to patients every 2 weeks at six dose levels: 0.01, 0.1, 0.3, 1.5, 3 and 10 mg/kg. Of the roughly 51 patients in dose escalation, approximately 20 had hepatocellular carcinoma, some 15 had melanoma, 9 had renal cell carcinoma and 9 had head and neck cancer. Patients were allowed to have had prior anti-PD-1, anti-PD-L1 or anti-CTLA-4 therapy, and about 40% of the dose-escalation patients had been treated with checkpoint inhibitors. Partial responses occurred in three dose-escalation patients: two with cutaneous melanoma and one with hepatocellular carcinoma. The investigation overall reported the following: Antigen specificity was not determined for the clonally expanded peripheral T cells. Low levels of normalized T-cell clonal expansion were also seen in some patients who did not respond. In the 0.1-3.0 mg/kg groups, partial responders had among the lowest normalized peripheral clonal expansion, particularly in CD8+ T cells. At doses of 0.1 to 3.0 mg/kg, clonal expansion of both CD4+ and CD8+ T cells in blood was seen between baseline and week 6. After ivuxolimab, expanded clones were on average more numerous among CD8+ T cells than among CD4+ T cells.

In the germline V gene (reference sequence), CDR1 corresponds to MNHEY and CDR2 to SMNVEV. Including the terminal cysteine and phenylalanine, the CDR3 comprises 17 residues. Just the 51-base CDR3 DNA is kept, in frame starting at base 1. Unmatched junction bases come to 8, with V trimmed by 5 bases and J by 1 base. Patients with autoimmune disease history or receiving systemic immunosuppression were excluded from the trial. In every dose cohort, peripheral blood was drawn for TCR sequencing at baseline, cycle 4 day 1, and cycle 7 day 1. Samples were obtained from an open-label, multicenter, first-in-human phase I dose-escalation trial of ivuxolimab. Adults with locally advanced or metastatic melanoma, renal cell carcinoma, hepatocellular carcinoma or head and neck squamous cell carcinoma were enrolled in the trial. Before TCR sequencing, CD4+ T cells and CD8+ T cells from peripheral blood were sorted into separate populations.

Genomic DNA was isolated from the sorted cells so that the TCRbeta CDR3 region could be sequenced. TCRbeta CDR3 regions were sequenced using the immunoSEQ Assay. Imported from immuneACCESS, the table was reduced by TCRdb to in-frame sequences with V and J called. These copies leave out some clones; in studies compared against another copy, an unresolved V gene accounts for under half, and the cause of the remainder is not known. Within this sample are approximately 77,000 clones, with over 85% of them counted one time only. The ten largest clones take up roughly 5% of the sample. This clonotype was sampled from an adult with an advanced solid tumor such as melanoma, head and neck, liver or kidney cancer. Sequenced material: CD4+ or CD8+ T cells sorted from blood, taken in a trial of the OX40 agonist ivuxolimab. The rearrangement combines TRBV27 with TRBJ2-3; TRBD1 lines up with 11 middle nucleotides. The nucleotide sequence reads as follows: TGTGCCAGCAGTCTAGGACAGGGGGCGCTGGGCACAGATACGCAGTATTTT. Translated, it gives CASSLGQGALGTDTQYF.